This passage covers 18 T cell receptor beta chains from one sample sequenced in a study of cytomegalovirus exposure and HLA in healthy donors. The PCR had 60 Vbeta and 13 Jbeta primers. Here immunoSEQ multiplex PCR was the method, and the copy in TCRdb shows in-frame clones only, minus some. The sample includes under 55,000 clones, over 60% seen only once; the top ten take 9.1%. Sequenced material: PBMCs. The receptors derive from a woman aged 50 to 65 in good health and CMV-seronegative.

The chain couples TRBV5-1 to TRBJ2-7; TRBD1 matches at 8 bases. The V gene's germline CDR1 is SGHRS and CDR2 YFSETQ. The CDR3 consists of 15 residues. J lost 3 bases, V lost 5 bases, and 10 bases had no gene match. CDR3 nucleotides: TGCGCCAGCAGGAAGGGACAGGCCGGGGACTACGAGCAGTACTTC. As protein: CASRKGQAGDYEQYF.

This clone was detected only a few times. V and J are TRBV2 and TRBJ1-4; 8 nucleotides align to TRBD1. Germline CDR1 and CDR2: SNHLY and FYNNEI. The CDR3 runs to 13 residues. V gave up 7 bases and J gave up 7 bases; unmatched junction bases: 5. The CDR3 spells CASKKDRVEKLFF. Here the CDR3 DNA reads TGTGCCAGCAAGAAGGACAGGGTTGAAAAACTGTTTTTT.

This clone was seen a handful of times. This rearrangement joins TRBV29-1 to TRBJ2-1; 15 bases are a match to TRBD2. The J segment lost 6 bases and the V segment lost 6 bases, leaving 9 bases of the junction unmatched. Per the germline V gene, CDR1 is SQVTM and CDR2 is ANQGSEA. The CDR3 sequence is 16 residues long. The CDR3, as DNA: TGCAGCGTCGAGGGACTAGCGGGAGGTCTTGGCAATGAGCAGTTCTTC. Its translation is CSVEGLAGGLGNEQFF.

This clone was seen more than once but under ten times. A far bigger clonotype differs at one base, so this is likely a read error. The J gene is TRBJ2-1, the V gene TRBV19; the match to TRBD2 covers 8 bases. The germline V gene encodes CDR1 LNHDA and CDR2 SQIVND (reference sequence). CDR3 length: 15 amino acids. V lost 2 bases and J lost 7; bases outside the gene matches: 7. CDR3 sequence (DNA): TGTGCCAGTAGTATATCGTCGAGCGGGAGTAATGAGCAGTTCTTC. Translation gives CASSISSSGSNEQFF.

The rearrangement links TRBV4-3 to TRBJ1-1; 7 nucleotides agree with TRBD1. The CDR3 consists of 15 residues. V gave up 5 bases and J gave up 10 bases; unmatched junction bases: 16. The germline V gene encodes CDR1 LGHNA and CDR2 YSLEER. CDR3 in amino acids: CASSISYTGVLGAFF. The CDR3 nucleotides are TGCGCCAGCAGCATCTCCTACACAGGGGTATTGGGAGCTTTCTTT.

The chain links TRBV2 to TRBJ2-5, with 7 bases identical to TRBD1. Trimming at V came to 4 bases and at J to 1 base, leaving 0 bases not matched to a gene. The CDR3 spans 13 residues. CDR1 and CDR2 from the germline V gene are SNHLY and FYNNEI. CDR3: CASSGDSQETQYF. CDR3 nucleotide sequence: TGTGCCAGCAGTGGGGACAGCCAAGAGACCCAGTACTTC.

This clone was seen a handful of times. This chain links TRBV6-5 with TRBJ2-7, with a tentative D call TRBD1 (6 bases). The CDR3 spans 15 residues. The V end lost 6 bases, the J end lost 3 bases, and 18 bases lay between the germline ends. The germline V gene has CDR1 MNHEY and CDR2 SVGAGI. The CDR3 protein is CASRARDNGLYEQYF. As DNA, the CDR3 is TGTGCCAGCAGAGCCCGGGACAACGGACTCTACGAGCAGTACTTC.

The chain joins TRBV28 to TRBJ2-1, with TRBD2 identical over 12 bases. The CDR3 length is 16 residues. After removal of 5 bases from V and 3 bases from J, the junction contained 5 bases not matched to a gene. Germline CDR1 and CDR2: MDHEN and SYDVKM. The CDR3 sequence is CASSTPTSGSYNEQFF. CDR3 nucleotide sequence: TGTGCCAGCAGTACCCCGACTAGCGGGAGCTACAATGAGCAGTTCTTC.

This chain links TRBV7-3 with TRBJ2-1; the match to TRBD2 covers 11 bases. This CDR3 is built from 15 residues. Germline CDR1 and CDR2: SGHTA and FQGTGA. V shed 2 bases, J shed 4 bases, and the junction held 1 base outside the gene matches. CDR3 sequence (DNA): TGTGCCAGCAGCTTACTAGCGGGAGGATACAATGAGCAGTTCTTC. As protein: CASSLLAGGYNEQFF.

This clone was seen more than once but under ten times. V is TRBV2 and J is TRBJ2-2, with TRBD2 matching 9 bases. Germline V gives CDR1 SNHLY, CDR2 FYNNEI. This CDR3 spans 15 amino acids. The junction had 11 bases not matched to a gene; V was cut back by 8 bases and J by 7 bases. The CDR3 DNA reads TGTGCCAGCGGCATTGGCGGGAGGGTAGGCGGGGAGCTGTTTTTT. Amino acid sequence: CASGIGGRVGGELFF. Variable domain in full (rest from reference TRBV2 and TRBJ2-2): EPEVTQTPSHQVTQMGQEVILRCVPISNHLYFYWYRQILGQKVEFLVSFYNNEISEKSEIFDDQFSVERPDGSNFTLKIRSTKLEDSAMYFCASGIGGRVGGELFFGEGSRLTVL.

This chain joins TRBV4-2 and TRBJ2-4; TRBD2 matches at 8 bases. V dropped 1 base and J dropped 1; count of bases not matched to a gene: 3. Germline V gene data show CDR1 as LGHNA and CDR2 as YNFKEQ. The CDR3 length is 16 residues. CDR3 protein: CASSQAPGGAKNIQYF. DNA of the CDR3: TGTGCCAGCAGCCAAGCTCCGGGGGGGGCCAAAAACATTCAGTACTTC.

The J gene is TRBJ1-1, the V gene TRBV10-3; the match to TRBD1 covers 8 bases. The CDR3 covers 13 residues. The germline V gene has CDR1 ENHRY and CDR2 SYGVKD. The V segment lost 6 bases and the J segment 5 bases; nucleotides outside the gene matches: 5. This chain's CDR3 is CAISPDRETEAFF. The DNA of the CDR3 is TGTGCCATCAGCCCGGACAGGGAGACTGAAGCTTTCTTT.

This clone has a handful of counts. The chain carries TRBV27 and TRBJ2-7; TRBD1 might be the D (5 bases). V was clipped by 3 bases and J by 5 bases, with 17 bases between them. Germline CDR1 MNHEY, CDR2 SMNVEV (reference sequence). The CDR3 loop spans 15 amino acids. CDR3 loop: CASSFKSPLGHEQYF. The CDR3 DNA reads as TGTGCCAGCAGTTTTAAGAGCCCCTTGGGGCACGAGCAGTACTTC.

The gene calls are TRBV5-1 and TRBJ2-5, with 7 bases fitting TRBD2. The V and J ends lost 4 bases and 4 bases, in that order; junction bases with no gene match: 10. The CDR3 has 15 amino acids. From germline, CDR1 is SGHRS and CDR2 YFSETQ. This CDR3 is CASSRGSGNRETQYF. The CDR3 nucleotides read TGCGCCAGCAGCCGGGGAAGCGGGAACAGAGAGACCCAGTACTTC.

This clone occurred a few times. The genes are TRBV6-6 and TRBJ2-1; D possibly corresponds to TRBD1 (6 bases). V dropped 2 bases and J dropped 7 bases, with 9 bases sitting between them. Germline lookup yields CDR1 MNHNY and CDR2 SVGAGI (reference sequence). The CDR3 consists of 13 residues. The CDR3, as DNA: TGTGCCAGCAGTTACCCACAGGGAAATGAGCAGTTCTTC. Translation gives CASSYPQGNEQFF.

The chain employs TRBV28 and TRBJ1-4; 7 nucleotides match TRBD1. Germline assignment: CDR1 MDHEN and CDR2 SYDVKM. Trimming took 5 bases from V and 7 from J; bases not matched to a gene: 4. This CDR3 has 13 amino acids. The CDR3 sequence is CASSDQGGEKLFF. The CDR3 DNA follows: TGTGCCAGCAGTGACCAGGGGGGTGAAAAACTGTTTTTT.

Here the CDR3 reads CASHRGTYEQYF. CDR3 DNA: TGTGCCTCCCATCGGGGGACCTACGAGCAGTACTTC. J is TRBJ2-7 and V is TRBV30; tentative D call: TRBD2 (6 bases). The CDR3 loop spans 12 amino acids. Germline V lookup: CDR1 GTSNPN, CDR2 SVGIG (reference sequence). V lost 7 bases and J 2 bases, leaving 12 bases between the germline ends.

To note about this clone: A far larger clone is one base from this, pointing to a likely read error. The chain employs TRBV5-1 and TRBJ1-5; D is possibly TRBD1 (6 bases). Germline CDR1 and CDR2: SGHRS and YFSETQ. V was cut by 4 bases and J by 9 bases, with 14 bases left in between. The CDR3 extends over 13 amino acids. CDR3 residues: CASSMEGDRPQHF. CDR3 DNA sequence: TGCGCCAGCAGCATGGAGGGGGACCGGCCCCAGCATTTT. Variable domain in full (rest from reference TRBV5-1 and TRBJ1-5): KAGVTQTPRYLIKTRGQQVTLSCSPISGHRSVSWYQQTPGQGLQFLFEYFSETQRNKGNFPGRFSGRQFSNSRSEMNVSTLELGDSALYLCASSMEGDRPQHFGDGTRLSIL.